These T cell receptor beta chains were read from a single sample in a study of cytomegalovirus exposure and HLA in healthy donors. Sequenced by immunoSEQ multiplex PCR; TCRdb stores in-frame clones only, minus some. The profile shows 150,000 to 250,000 clones, roughly 82% of them singletons. Sequencing input: PBMCs. The receptor set was obtained from a woman aged 30 to 39 in good health and CMV-seropositive. The CDR3 runs from the conserved cysteine through the conserved F or W. The D gene is left open where the match is weak. A clone size is listed for some rows: how often the clone was seen (once, few, many), or a class if it is expanded.

v_call	clone_size	d_call	j_call	cdr3_aa	cdr3_nt
TRBV30	few	.	TRBJ1-2	CAWTLGGGYTF	TGTGCCTGGACCCTGGGAGGGGGCTACACCTTC
TRBV5-1	.	.	TRBJ1-1	CASSLTSRGNTEAFF	TGCGCCAGCAGCCTGACATCTCGGGGGAACACTGAAGCTTTCTTT
TRBV11-3	.	.	TRBJ1-1	CASAGQPNTEAFF	TGTGCCAGCGCCGGACAGCCGAACACTGAAGCTTTCTTT
TRBV28	.	.	TRBJ1-2	CASSSGGGQGSLQGYTF	TGTGCCAGCAGTTCGGGGGGTGGGCAGGGGTCCCTCCAGGGCTACACCTTC
TRBV27	.	.	TRBJ1-2	CASSLFGGGGYTF	TGTGCCAGCAGTTTATTCGGCGGAGGCGGCTACACCTTC
TRBV4-2	.	.	TRBJ1-2	CASSQDQTGLSYGYTF	TGTGCCAGCAGCCAGGACCAGACAGGATTATCCTATGGCTACACCTTC
TRBV6-5	.	.	TRBJ2-5	CASSFRSNHGTQYF	TGTGCCAGCAGTTTCCGGTCCAATCACGGGACCCAGTACTTC
TRBV6-1	.	.	TRBJ1-5	CASSDAQGSNQPQHF	TGTGCCAGCAGTGATGCGCAGGGTAGCAATCAGCCCCAGCATTTT
TRBV29-1	.	TRBD1	TRBJ1-1	CSVEIQGVEAFF	TGCAGCGTTGAAATTCAGGGGGTTGAAGCTTTCTTT
TRBV28	.	TRBD1	TRBJ2-7	CASSLGDSYYEQYF	TGTGCCAGCAGTTTAGGGGACAGTTACTACGAGCAGTACTTC
TRBV4-2	.	.	TRBJ1-1	CASSRPQGPTEAFF	TGTGCCAGCAGCCGCCCACAGGGACCCACTGAAGCTTTCTTT
TRBV2	few	.	TRBJ2-1	CASSDRAGGQNNEQFF	TGTGCCAGCAGTGATAGGGCAGGGGGGCAAAACAATGAGCAGTTCTTC
TRBV5-1	.	.	TRBJ1-4	CASSSSPATNEKLFF	TGCGCCAGCAGCTCCAGTCCTGCAACTAATGAAAAACTGTTTTTT
TRBV28	.	.	TRBJ1-1	CASSLSGVRTEAFF	TGTGCCAGCAGTTTATCGGGGGTGCGGACTGAAGCTTTCTTT
TRBV7-9	once	TRBD2	TRBJ2-7	CASSRGVADYEQYF	TGTGCCAGCAGTCGGGGGGTAGCGGACTACGAGCAGTACTTC
TRBV4-1	few	.	TRBJ2-7	CASSQGLGGRSSYEQYF	TGCGCCAGCAGCCAAGGCCTAGGTGGGAGGAGCTCCTACGAGCAGTACTTC
TRBV28	.	.	TRBJ1-2	CASSLQGSANYGYTF	TGTGCCAGCAGTTTACAGGGATCTGCTAACTATGGCTACACCTTC
TRBV27	once	.	TRBJ2-1	CASSFHDRLEQFF	TGTGCCAGCAGTTTTCACGATAGACTTGAGCAGTTCTTC
TRBV19	few	.	TRBJ1-1	CASGVAGRTEAFF	TGTGCCAGTGGGGTGGCAGGGCGGACTGAAGCTTTCTTT
TRBV5-1	.	.	TRBJ2-7	CASSLNGRADEQYF	TGCGCCAGCAGCTTGAATGGCAGGGCCGACGAGCAGTACTTC
TRBV6-5	.	.	TRBJ1-2	CASRTALAYGYTF	TGTGCCAGCAGGACAGCCTTAGCCTATGGCTACACCTTC
TRBV28	.	TRBD1	TRBJ1-5	CASSLLDRDINQPQHF	TGTGCCAGCAGTTTACTCGACAGGGATATCAATCAGCCCCAGCATTTT
TRBV27	.	TRBD2	TRBJ2-1	CASSGGLAGDSEQFF	TGTGCCAGCAGTGGGGGACTAGCGGGCGATAGTGAGCAGTTCTTC
TRBV6-1	.	.	TRBJ2-2	CASSETGQNTGELFF	TGTGCCAGCAGTGAAACAGGGCAGAACACCGGGGAGCTGTTTTTT
TRBV27	few	.	TRBJ1-5	CASSLGGGNQPQHF	TGTGCCAGCAGTTTGGGGGGTGGGAATCAGCCCCAGCATTTT
TRBV29-1	.	.	TRBJ1-3	CSVESDPSSGNTIYF	TGCAGCGTTGAAAGCGACCCTTCCTCTGGAAACACCATATATTTT
TRBV11-2	.	.	TRBJ2-1	CASSSGLRPNEQFF	TGTGCCAGCAGCTCGGGACTCCGTCCGAATGAGCAGTTCTTC
TRBV6-6	.	.	TRBJ2-1	CASSYSDEQFF	TGTGCCAGCAGTTATAGCGATGAGCAGTTCTTC
TRBV5-1	.	.	TRBJ2-7	CASSLGNGGEQYF	TGCGCCAGCAGCTTGGGAAACGGGGGCGAGCAGTACTTC
TRBV2	.	TRBD1	TRBJ1-5	CASNRDRWGQPQHF	TGTGCCAGCAACCGGGACAGATGGGGCCAGCCCCAGCATTTT
TRBV2	.	TRBD1	TRBJ1-1	CASIGQGNTEAFF	TGTGCCAGCATAGGACAGGGGAACACTGAAGCTTTCTTT
TRBV7-6	.	.	TRBJ2-7	CASSSGGRQIMNEQYF	TGTGCCAGCAGCTCGGGGGGCAGGCAAATTATGAACGAGCAGTACTTC
TRBV6-1	once	TRBD1	TRBJ2-1	CASRGTDLDNEQFF	TGTGCCAGCAGGGGGACAGACCTTGACAATGAGCAGTTCTTC
TRBV29-1	.	.	TRBJ1-1	CSVGQLNTEAFF	TGCAGCGTTGGACAGTTGAACACTGAAGCTTTCTTT
TRBV28	.	.	TRBJ1-1	CASSFRGATEAFF	TGTGCCAGCAGTTTCAGGGGCGCCACTGAAGCTTTCTTT
TRBV19	.	TRBD2	TRBJ2-5	CASSIVSHVWREGRGYQETQYF	TGTGCCAGTAGTATCGTTTCCCATGTTTGGCGGGAGGGCCGTGGATATCAAGAGACCCAGTACTTC
TRBV29-1	.	.	TRBJ2-7	CSVLHTNGRRPYEQYF	TGCAGCGTCCTTCATACTAATGGACGGAGGCCCTACGAGCAGTACTTC
TRBV29-1	.	.	TRBJ2-1	CSVAGVFRNEQFF	TGCAGCGTTGCTGGAGTCTTTAGGAATGAGCAGTTCTTC
TRBV7-7	few	.	TRBJ2-7	CASSPAVGGEQYF	TGTGCTAGCAGCCCCGCCGTCGGTGGTGAGCAGTACTTC
TRBV19	.	.	TRBJ2-2	CASSYLGPSAGELFF	TGTGCCAGTAGTTATCTAGGCCCATCAGCCGGGGAGCTGTTTTTT
TRBV7-9	once	TRBD2	TRBJ2-1	CATSIAGVNEQFF	TGTGCCACGTCTATAGCGGGAGTCAATGAGCAGTTCTTC
TRBV5-1	.	TRBD2	TRBJ2-5	CASSLGASGGQETQYF	TGCGCCAGCAGCTTGGGGGCTAGCGGGGGGCAAGAGACCCAGTACTTC
TRBV5-6	.	TRBD1	TRBJ2-1	CASSLTGPQGAFF	TGTGCCAGCAGCTTGACTGGGCCCCAGGGGGCGTTCTTC
TRBV2	.	.	TRBJ2-7	CASRRDSKLEQYF	TGTGCCAGCAGGCGGGACTCTAAGCTCGAGCAGTACTTC
TRBV11-2	.	.	TRBJ2-7	CASRGHQGPYEQYF	TGTGCCAGCAGGGGCCATCAGGGTCCCTACGAGCAGTACTTC
TRBV7-6	.	TRBD1	TRBJ2-1	CASSLDRGTGMGEQFF	TGTGCCAGCAGCTTAGATAGGGGGACAGGGATGGGTGAGCAGTTCTTC
TRBV2	.	.	TRBJ2-1	CASSDQGIRSYNEQFF	TGTGCCAGCAGTGATCAGGGGATCAGGTCCTACAATGAGCAGTTCTTC
TRBV28	.	.	TRBJ1-1	CASSLPAGSTEAFF	TGTGCCAGCAGTTTACCCGCGGGATCCACTGAAGCTTTCTTT